One and the same sample provided the 8 T cell receptor beta chains below, sequenced in a study of T cell repertoires in cytomegalovirus infection. These receptors lack a known antigen. TCRdb re-called the reads through MiXCR, storing one row per CDR3 protein. The repertoire holds 800,000 to 950,000 distinct CDR3 sequences, with approximately 32% as singletons. Specimen: cultured CD8+ T cells from PBMCs, collected from culture after CMV antigen stimulation. These receptors originate from a human donor in good health (CMV status not recorded). Some clones in this sample may be carry-over from other donors' samples.

The chain links TRBV25-1 to TRBJ2-5; the match to TRBD1 covers 8 bases. V lost 6 bases and J lost 5; bases outside the gene matches: 8. There are 14 residues in the CDR3. Germline assignment: CDR1 MGHDK and CDR2 SYGVNS. CDR3 nucleotide sequence: TGTGCCAGCAGAGGGACAGGAGGTAGGGAGACCCAGTACTTC. As protein: CASRGTGGRETQYF.

There are a few counts of this clonotype. J is TRBJ1-6 and V is TRBV19, with D possibly TRBD1 on 6 matching bases. This CDR3 comprises 14 residues. V dropped 9 bases and J dropped 9 bases, with 18 bases sitting between them. CDR1 and CDR2 (germline): LNHDA, SQIVND (reference sequence). The chain's CDR3 is CASRTGPRGSPLHF. CDR3 nucleotides: TGTGCCAGCAGAACAGGGCCTAGAGGTTCACCCCTCCACTTT.

This clonotype has a count of ten or more. The V and J genes are TRBV7-8 and TRBJ2-1; TRBD1 might be the D (5 bases). V was trimmed by 3 bases and J by 3 bases, leaving 21 bases between them. Germline lookup yields CDR1 SGHVS and CDR2 FQNEAQ. The CDR3 runs to 18 residues. The CDR3, as DNA: TGTGCCAGCAGCTTGGCAGGGTGGACAAGCTACTACTACAATGAGCAGTTCTTC. Amino acid sequence: CASSLAGWTSYYYNEQFF.

This clonotype was recorded a few times. V gene TRBV7-9 combines with J gene TRBJ2-5; D unclear. CDR3 length equals 12 residues. Germline CDR1 SEHNR, CDR2 FQNEAQ (reference sequence). Trimming took 2 bases from V and 4 from J, leaving 5 bases between them. CDR3 residues: CASSLQRETQYF. In DNA, the CDR3 is TGTGCCAGCAGCTTACAGCGAGAGACCCAGTACTTC.

The sample holds a few counts of this clonotype. The genes are TRBV20-1 and TRBJ1-2; D is undetermined. CDR1 DFQATT and CDR2 SNEGSKA come from the germline V gene (reference sequence). This CDR3 has 15 amino acids. Trimming left V 1 base short and J 0 bases short, with 12 bases between. CDR3 residues: CSARGRELANYGYTF. The CDR3 nucleotides read TGCAGTGCTAGAGGCCGGGAGCTGGCTAACTATGGCTACACCTTC.

This clonotype was seen repeatedly, ten times or more. This rearrangement joins TRBV6-5 to TRBJ2-2; TRBD2 aligns across 13 bases. Trimming cost V 5 bases and J 8 bases; bases outside gene matches: 2. From germline, CDR1 is MNHEY and CDR2 SVGAGI. The CDR3 is 14 residues long. DNA for the CDR3: TGTGCCAGCAGTGGACTAGCGGGGGAGGGGGAGCTGTTTTTT. It codes for CASSGLAGEGELFF.

This clonotype was seen at least ten times. The chain combines TRBV7-2 with TRBJ2-7; D gene unclear. The CDR3 has 13 amino acids. The V gene's germline CDR1 is SGHTA and CDR2 FQGNSA. The V end was cut by 4 bases, the J end by 3 bases, with 10 bases between. CDR3 region: CASSSSVGYEQYF. For the CDR3, the DNA is TGTGCCAGCAGCTCTTCGGTCGGCTACGAGCAGTACTTC.

In regard to this clonotype: At one end, the junction sequence differs from germline, possibly due to a read error. The V gene is TRBV20-1, the J gene TRBJ2-1; 8 bases are shared with TRBD1. The CDR3 has 16 residues. Per germline, CDR1 DFQATT and CDR2 SNEGSKA (reference sequence). The CDR3 DNA follows: TGCAGTGCTACGGGGCCCGGGACAGGCTCCTACGATGAGCAGTTCTTC. The encoded protein is CSATGPGTGSYDEQFF.